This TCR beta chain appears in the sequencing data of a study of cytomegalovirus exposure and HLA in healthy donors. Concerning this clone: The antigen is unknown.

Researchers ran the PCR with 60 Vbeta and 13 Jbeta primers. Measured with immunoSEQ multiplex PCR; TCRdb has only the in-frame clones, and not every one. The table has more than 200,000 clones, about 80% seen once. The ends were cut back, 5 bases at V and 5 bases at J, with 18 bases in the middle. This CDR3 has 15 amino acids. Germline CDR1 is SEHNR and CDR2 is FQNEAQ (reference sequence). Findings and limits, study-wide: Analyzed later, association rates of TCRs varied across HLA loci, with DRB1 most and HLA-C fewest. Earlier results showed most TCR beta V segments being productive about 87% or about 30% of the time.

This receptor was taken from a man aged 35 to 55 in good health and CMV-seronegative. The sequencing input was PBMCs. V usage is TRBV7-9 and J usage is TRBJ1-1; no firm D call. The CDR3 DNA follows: TGTGCCAGCAGCCTTGGTGGGCTCAGAGAGACTGAAGCTTTCTTT. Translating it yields CASSLGGLRETEAFF.